The next 23 T cell receptor beta chains were all read from a single sample in a study of blood T cell repertoires in COVID-19. Data came from immunoSEQ multiplex PCR; TCRdb stores just in-frame clones and leaves some out. Found here are more than 85,000 clones, approximately 80% of them singletons; the top ten hold over 7.5%. The sequenced sample consisted of peripheral blood. These receptors all stem from a man between 60 and 75 years old with active or convalescent COVID-19.

This clone has just a few counts. The J gene is TRBJ2-5, the V gene TRBV7-2, with TRBD2 matching over 8 bases. Per germline, CDR1 SGHTA and CDR2 FQGNSA. Trimming at V came to 2 bases and at J to 0 bases, leaving 14 bases not matched to a gene. CDR3 length equals 19 residues. CDR3 loop: CASSLFGSGKPLHQETQYF. CDR3 nucleotide sequence: TGTGCCAGCAGCTTATTCGGTAGCGGGAAGCCCCTCCACCAAGAGACCCAGTACTTC. Together with reference TRBV7-2 and TRBJ2-5, the CDR3 gives the full variable domain: GAGVSQSPSNKVTEKGKDVELRCDPISGHTALYWYRQSLGQGLEFLIYFQGNSAPDKSGLPSDRFSAERTGGSVSTLTIQRTQQEDSAVYLCASSLFGSGKPLHQETQYFGPGTRLLVL.

This chain uses TRBV12-3 or TRBV12-4 with TRBJ2-4; unclear D gene. The CDR3 runs 12 residues. V dropped 8 bases and J dropped 0 bases, with 5 bases sitting between them. CDR3 in DNA: TGTGCCAGCGCGGAAGCCAAAAACATTCAGTACTTC. Its translation is CASAEAKNIQYF.

The chain uses TRBV14 and TRBJ2-7; 8 nucleotides match TRBD2. V lost 4 bases to trimming and J lost 2 bases; unmatched junction nucleotides: 1. Germline V gene data show CDR1 as SGHDN and CDR2 as FVKESK. The CDR3 sequence is 13 residues long. Here the CDR3 DNA reads TGTGCCAGCAGCCGAGCGGGGGCCTACGAGCAGTACTTC. This codes for CASSRAGAYEQYF. Based on the CDR3 plus reference TRBV14 and TRBJ2-7, the full variable domain is EAGVTQFPSHSVIEKGQTVTLRCDPISGHDNLYWYRRVMGKEIKFLLHFVKESKQDESGMPNNRFLAERTGGTYSTLKVQPAELEDSGVYFCASSRAGAYEQYFGPGTRLTVT.

The V and J genes are TRBV7-9 and TRBJ2-5, with 7 bases that match TRBD2. The V gene end was trimmed by 3 bases and the J gene end by 1 base; junction bases not matched to a gene: 5. CDR3 length: 15 amino acids. In germline, CDR1 is SEHNR, CDR2 FQNEAQ (reference sequence). CDR3 sequence (DNA): TGTGCCAGCAGCTTTGGCGGGAGTGTCCAAGAGACCCAGTACTTC. Its translation is CASSFGGSVQETQYF.

The rearrangement joins TRBV19 to TRBJ2-2, with TRBD1 matching over 8 bases. CDR1 LNHDA and CDR2 SQIVND come from the germline V gene (reference sequence). Unmatched junction bases numbered 4, after V lost 6 bases and J lost 4 bases. The CDR3 is 14 residues long. CDR3 amino acids: CASSLDRGTGELFF. CDR3 sequence (DNA): TGTGCCAGTAGCCTCGACAGGGGCACCGGGGAGCTGTTTTTT.

The chain carries TRBV6-5 and TRBJ2-7; 10 bases line up with TRBD1. The germline CDR1 and CDR2 sequences are MNHEY and SVGAGI. This CDR3 comprises 15 residues. J lost 3 bases, V lost 4 bases, and 6 bases had no gene match. The CDR3 bases are TGTGCCAGCAGTTCCACCGGGACAGGGGTCTACGAGCAGTACTTC. It yields the protein CASSSTGTGVYEQYF.

The J gene is TRBJ2-5, the V gene TRBV6-5, with D unresolved. The length of the CDR3 is 12 residues. From germline, CDR1 is MNHEY and CDR2 SVGAGI. Trimming removed 4 bases from V and 4 bases from J, with 7 bases in between. CDR3 in amino acids: CASSSPGETQYF. As DNA, the CDR3 is TGTGCCAGCAGTTCCCCCGGAGAGACCCAGTACTTC.

The CDR3 here is CASSQDRLDSPLHF. CDR3 DNA: TGTGCCAGCAGTCAGGACAGGTTGGATTCACCCCTCCACTTT. J is TRBJ1-6 and V is TRBV11-2, with 7 nucleotides matching TRBD1. Germline V lookup: CDR1 SGHAT, CDR2 FQNNGV. The junction had 7 bases not matched to a gene; V was cut back by 6 bases and J by 8 bases. The CDR3 is made up of 14 amino acids.

V and J are TRBV7-2 and TRBJ2-5, with D perhaps TRBD1 (6 bases). Trimming cost V 3 bases and J 3 bases, with 8 bases left between them. The CDR3 length is 13 residues. The germline CDR1 and CDR2 sequences are SGHTA and FQGNSA. In nucleotides, the CDR3 is TGTGCCAGCAGCTTTACAGGGAAAGAGACCCAGTACTTC. Residues: CASSFTGKETQYF. The entire variable domain, with the rest obtained from reference TRBV7-2 and TRBJ2-5, is as follows: GAGVSQSPSNKVTEKGKDVELRCDPISGHTALYWYRQSLGQGLEFLIYFQGNSAPDKSGLPSDRFSAERTGGSVSTLTIQRTQQEDSAVYLCASSFTGKETQYFGPGTRLLVL.

This clone came up many times. The chain employs TRBV20-1 and TRBJ2-2; tentatively, D is TRBD2 (5 bases). The CDR3 consists of 14 residues. Germline loops: CDR1 DFQATT, CDR2 SNEGSKA (reference sequence). Trimming removed 3 bases from V and 6 bases from J, with 14 bases in between. The DNA of the CDR3 is TGCAGTGCTAGTTCGCCCGAGAGGGCCGGGGAGCTGTTTTTT. It is translated as CSASSPERAGELFF.

The J gene is TRBJ2-2, the V gene TRBV7-8; weak D call: TRBD2 (5 bases). The CDR3 totals 20 residues. Germline CDR1 and CDR2: SGHVS and FQNEAQ. V gave up 0 bases and J gave up 1 base, with 21 bases separating them. The CDR3 bases are TGTGCCAGCAGCTTAGCGGGCAAAGCTATAGGGAGATTGAACACCGGGGAGCTGTTTTTT. Translating it yields CASSLAGKAIGRLNTGELFF.

The V gene is TRBV6-1, the J gene TRBJ1-5, with D hard to call. The CDR3 runs 14 residues. V lost 2 bases and J 0 bases, leaving 5 bases between the germline ends. Germline V gene sequence: CDR1 MNHNS, CDR2 SASEGT. This chain's CDR3 is CASSEQDSNQPQHF. As DNA, the CDR3 is TGTGCCAGCAGTGAACAGGATAGCAATCAGCCCCAGCATTTT.

This sequence joins TRBV18 and TRBJ2-7, with TRBD1 matching 10 bases. The CDR3 contains 15 residues. CDR1 and CDR2 (germline): KGHSH, LQKENI. With V trimmed by 3 bases and J by 4 bases, 6 bases remained unmatched. CDR3 residues: CASSPGTGVPYEQYF. CDR3 nucleotide sequence: TGTGCCAGCTCACCCGGGACAGGGGTCCCGTACGAGCAGTACTTC. The full variable domain, with the rest looked up from reference TRBV18 and TRBJ2-7, is NAGVMQNPRHLVRRRGQEARLRCSPMKGHSHVYWYRQLPEEGLKFMVYLQKENIIDESGMPKERFSAEFPKEGPSILRIQQVVRGDSAAYFCASSPGTGVPYEQYFGPGTRLTVT.

This clone was seen repeatedly, ten times or more. The chain links TRBV28 to TRBJ2-1; TRBD1 is a possible D gene (6 bases). V shed 8 bases and J shed 7 bases, with 21 bases lying between them. CDR1 MDHEN and CDR2 SYDVKM come from the germline V gene. This CDR3 contains 15 residues. CDR3 sequence reads: CASRLQGGGTNEQFF. CDR3 bases: TGTGCCAGCCGCCTACAGGGCGGTGGTACGAATGAGCAGTTCTTC. The variable domain in full, completed from reference TRBV28 and TRBJ2-1, reads DVKVTQSSRYLVKRTGEKVFLECVQDMDHENMFWYRQDPGLGLRLIYFSYDVKMKEKGDIPEGYSVSREKKERFSLILESASTNQTSMYLCASRLQGGGTNEQFFGPGTRLTVL.

In this sample, this clone turned up once. V usage is TRBV2 and J usage is TRBJ1-1, with D hard to call. V shed 8 bases and J shed 0 bases, with 10 bases lying between them. From germline, CDR1 is SNHLY and CDR2 FYNNEI. The CDR3 contains 13 residues. In DNA form, the CDR3 reads TGTGCCAGCGAGGAGTTTCTGAACACTGAAGCTTTCTTT. Its translation: CASEEFLNTEAFF.

The chain has TRBV11-2 and TRBJ2-1; D is perhaps TRBD2 (7 bases). V lost 8 bases, J lost 10 bases, and 24 bases lay in between. The germline V gene has CDR1 SGHAT and CDR2 FQNNGV. This CDR3 is 15 amino acids long. This CDR3 is CASSTSRGGDGEQFF. Here the CDR3 DNA reads TGTGCCAGCTCCACTAGCAGGGGAGGGGATGGCGAGCAGTTCTTC. The full variable domain, with the rest looked up from reference TRBV11-2 and TRBJ2-1, is EAGVAQSPRYKIIEKRQSVAFWCNPISGHATLYWYQQILGQGPKLLIQFQNNGVVDDSQLPKDRFSAERLKGVDSTLKIQPAKLEDSAVYLCASSTSRGGDGEQFFGPGTRLTVL.

The V and J genes are TRBV5-8 and TRBJ1-2; the match to TRBD1 covers 7 bases. In germline, CDR1 is SGHTS, CDR2 YDEGEE. This CDR3 contains 16 residues. The trim removed 4 bases at V and 6 bases at J, leaving 15 bases unmatched. The CDR3, as DNA: TGTGCCAGCAGCCCTTTAGCGACGTGGACAGGACATGGCTACACCTTC. It encodes CASSPLATWTGHGYTF. Supplemented by reference TRBV5-8 and TRBJ1-2, the full variable domain reads EAGVTQSPTHLIKTRGQQATLRCSPISGHTSVYWYQQALGLGLQFLLWYDEGEERNRGNFPPRFSGRQFPNYSSELNVNALELEDSALYLCASSPLATWTGHGYTFGSGTRLTVV.

The rearrangement links TRBV5-1 to TRBJ2-3; a possible D gene is TRBD1 (5 bases). Germline V gene data show CDR1 as SGHRS and CDR2 as YFSETQ. The CDR3 runs to 14 residues. Trimming took 6 bases from V and 1 from J, leaving 12 bases between them. For the CDR3, the DNA is TGCGCCAGCACTTGGACAATTGGCACAGATACGCAGTATTTT. This translates into CASTWTIGTDTQYF.

Only one count was recorded for this clone. The gene calls are TRBV12-3 or TRBV12-4 and TRBJ1-5; 9 nucleotides match TRBD1. The length of the CDR3 is 13 residues. Unmatched junction bases numbered 3, after V lost 6 bases and J lost 6 bases. The CDR3 DNA follows: TGTGCCAGCAGACAGGGGGCCGGTCAGCCCCAGCATTTT. It specifies CASRQGAGQPQHF.

This clone has a handful of counts. The chain joins TRBV7-2 to TRBJ2-3, with 14 bases identical to TRBD2. The CDR3 covers 15 residues. Germline V gives CDR1 SGHTA, CDR2 FQGNSA. V shed 6 bases, J shed 5 bases, and the junction held 4 bases outside the gene matches. The CDR3 coding sequence is TGTGCCAGCAGGAGACTAGCGGGAGGGGGAGATACGCAGTATTTT. Protein sequence: CASRRLAGGGDTQYF.

This clone appeared once. The CDR3 bases are TGCGCCAGCAGTGAACAACTAGCGGGAGGGAAAGAGACCCAGTACTTC. It specifies CASSEQLAGGKETQYF. The chain employs TRBV10-1 and TRBJ2-5; 13 positions match TRBD2. The ends lost 3 bases at V and 3 bases at J; junction bases unmatched: 4. CDR3 length: 16 amino acids. CDR1 is WNHNN, CDR2 SYGVQD, per germline (reference sequence).

Worth noting for this clone: A clone one base away is much larger, so this may be a read error. The J gene is TRBJ1-3, the V gene TRBV7-8, with 9 bases that match TRBD1. CDR3 size: 16 residues. In germline, CDR1 is SGHVS, CDR2 FQNEAQ. CDR3 protein: CASSLAGTGLGSTIYF. CDR3 coding DNA: TGTGCCAGCAGCTTAGCTGGGACAGGGTTAGGAAGCACCATATATTTT.

The V gene is TRBV5-4, the J gene TRBJ2-1, with TRBD2 identical over 11 bases. From germline, CDR1 is SGHNT and CDR2 YYREEE (reference sequence). The V gene end was trimmed by 4 bases and the J gene end by 5 bases; junction bases not matched to a gene: 5. This CDR3 region has 15 residues. The CDR3 coding sequence is TGTGCCAGCAGCCGTAGCGGGAGGGCCCACAATGAGCAGTTCTTC. Its protein product is CASSRSGRAHNEQFF.